This passage covers 4 T cell receptor beta chains from one sample sequenced in a study of control samples from healthy donors and cancer patients. Only in-frame clones appear in the TCRdb table, and some are missing; sequencing was by immunoSEQ multiplex PCR. The sample lists about 150,000 clones, 75% to 90% occurring once. The sample consisted of blood. The receptors stem from a young man in good health.

The chain joins TRBV27 to TRBJ1-2; D is uncertain. The CDR3 has 16 residues. Per germline, CDR1 MNHEY and CDR2 SMNVEV (reference sequence). The V and J ends lost 5 bases and 3 bases respectively, with 19 bases between them. In DNA form, the CDR3 reads TGTGCCAGCAGTCTAACCCCCCCGTACACCGACTATGGCTACACCTTC. This gives the protein CASSLTPPYTDYGYTF.

This sequence joins TRBV7-2 and TRBJ2-7, with TRBD2 as a possible D gene (6 bases). The V end lost 2 bases, the J end lost 1 base, and 12 bases lay between the germline ends. CDR3 length: 15 amino acids. Looked up from germline, CDR1 is SGHTA and CDR2 is FQGNSA. CDR3 protein: CASSLFGTPSYEQYF. The DNA of the CDR3 is TGTGCCAGCAGCTTATTCGGGACTCCGTCCTACGAGCAGTACTTC.

This clone came up once. The V call is TRBV5-6, the J call TRBJ2-7; perhaps D is TRBD1 or TRBD2 (5 bases each). The CDR3 runs to 16 residues. Germline V gives CDR1 SGHDT, CDR2 YYEEEE. Trimming pared 4 bases from V and 4 bases from J, leaving 21 bases between. The CDR3 loop reads CASSKTRDGVSYEQYF. CDR3 coding DNA: TGTGCCAGCAGCAAAACCCGGGACGGAGTTTCTTACGAGCAGTACTTC.

This rearrangement joins TRBV27 to TRBJ1-6; D is unclear. The germline CDR1 and CDR2 sequences are MNHEY and SMNVEV (reference sequence). The CDR3 length is 15 residues. Between the trimmed V and J ends, which lost 5 bases and 10 bases, there was a span of 18 bases. CDR3 protein: CASSGWGLTGSPLHF. CDR3 bases: TGTGCCAGCAGTGGATGGGGATTAACGGGATCACCCCTCCACTTT.